The clone carrying this T cell receptor (beta chain) was observed a few times. Its antigen remains unidentified. This record belongs to a study of T cell repertoires in cytomegalovirus infection. Germline V lookup: CDR1 MNHEY, CDR2 SVGEGT. V lost 6 bases to trimming and J lost 11 bases, with 16 bases between them. CDR3 length: 12 residues. Study outcomes and limitations: It was HLA-C-restricted CMV-specific TCR beta clonotypes that dominated the response ex vivo. Identification of carriers of CMV plus the relevant HLA was achieved through cumulative public TCR beta family frequency.

TCRdb called the reads again in MiXCR, with one record for every CDR3 protein. The sample includes about 180,000 distinct CDR3 sequences, about a sixth of them seen just once. The TCR originated in a human donor in good health (CMV status not recorded). Some clones in this sample may be carry-over from other donors' samples. Sample: CD8+ T cells from PBMCs. The chain employs TRBV6-2 or TRBV6-3 and TRBJ1-2, with D perhaps TRBD1 (5 bases). The CDR3 DNA follows: TGTGCCAGCAGCCTCCGAAGACAGACATACACCTTC. Translated: CASSLRRQTYTF.